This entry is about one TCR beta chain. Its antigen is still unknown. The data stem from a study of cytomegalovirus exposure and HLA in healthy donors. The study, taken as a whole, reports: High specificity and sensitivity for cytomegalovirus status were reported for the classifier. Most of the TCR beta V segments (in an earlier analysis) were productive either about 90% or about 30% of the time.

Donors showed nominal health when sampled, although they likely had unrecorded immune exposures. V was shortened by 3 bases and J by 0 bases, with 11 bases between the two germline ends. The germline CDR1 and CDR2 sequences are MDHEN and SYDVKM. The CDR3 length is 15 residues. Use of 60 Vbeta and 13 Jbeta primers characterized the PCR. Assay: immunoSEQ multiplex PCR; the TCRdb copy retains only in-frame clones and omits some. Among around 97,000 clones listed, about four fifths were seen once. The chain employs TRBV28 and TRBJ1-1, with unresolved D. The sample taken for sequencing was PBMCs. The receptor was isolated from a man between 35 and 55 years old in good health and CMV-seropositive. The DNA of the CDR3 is TGTGCCAGCAGTTTTACCCAAAGCATGAACACTGAAGCTTTCTTT. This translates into CASSFTQSMNTEAFF.